This TCR beta chain appears in the sequencing data of a study of memory CD4+ T cells and cytomegalovirus serostatus. The overall study: Donors were healthy Belgian adults, 8 to 10 CMV seropositive and 20 to 25 seronegative.

General study results and limits: Each of approximately 61 CMV-associated TCRbeta sequences occurred in one to five individuals. CMV serostatus prediction reached median AUC approximately 0.95, or 0.91 with US-trained model.

Details on this clone: What it binds is not known.

The sort gate was single viable CD3+CD4+CD8-CD45RO+ cells for memory CD4+ T cells. V shed 2 bases and J shed 2 bases, with 10 bases lying between them. Germline values: CDR1 SGHNT, CDR2 YYREEE (reference sequence). The CDR3 consists of 14 residues. Profiling relied on immunoSEQ multiplex PCR, and the TCRdb table lists in-frame clones only, not all of them. The table has more than 35,000 clones, approximately 78% seen once. This receptor was obtained from an adult in good health and CMV-seronegative. The chain couples TRBV5-4 to TRBJ2-5; no clear D gene. Material: memory CD4+ T cells from blood. CDR3 region: CASSFGLAQETQYF. The CDR3 nucleotides are TGTGCCAGCAGCTTTGGTTTGGCTCAAGAGACCCAGTACTTC.